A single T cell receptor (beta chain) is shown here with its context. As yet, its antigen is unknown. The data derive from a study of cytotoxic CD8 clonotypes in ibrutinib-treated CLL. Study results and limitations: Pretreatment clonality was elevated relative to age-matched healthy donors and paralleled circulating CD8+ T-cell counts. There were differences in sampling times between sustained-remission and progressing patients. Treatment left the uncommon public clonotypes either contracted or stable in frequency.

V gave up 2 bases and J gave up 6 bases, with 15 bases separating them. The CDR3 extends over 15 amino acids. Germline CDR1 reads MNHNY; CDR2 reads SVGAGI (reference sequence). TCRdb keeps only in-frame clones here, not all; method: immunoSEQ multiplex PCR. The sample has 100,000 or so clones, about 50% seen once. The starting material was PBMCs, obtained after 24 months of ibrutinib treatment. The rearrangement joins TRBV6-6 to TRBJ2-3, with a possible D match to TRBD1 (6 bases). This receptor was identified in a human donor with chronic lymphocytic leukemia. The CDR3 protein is CASSYSDRSRDTQYF. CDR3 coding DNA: TGTGCCAGCAGTTACAGCGACAGGTCTAGGGATACGCAGTATTTT.